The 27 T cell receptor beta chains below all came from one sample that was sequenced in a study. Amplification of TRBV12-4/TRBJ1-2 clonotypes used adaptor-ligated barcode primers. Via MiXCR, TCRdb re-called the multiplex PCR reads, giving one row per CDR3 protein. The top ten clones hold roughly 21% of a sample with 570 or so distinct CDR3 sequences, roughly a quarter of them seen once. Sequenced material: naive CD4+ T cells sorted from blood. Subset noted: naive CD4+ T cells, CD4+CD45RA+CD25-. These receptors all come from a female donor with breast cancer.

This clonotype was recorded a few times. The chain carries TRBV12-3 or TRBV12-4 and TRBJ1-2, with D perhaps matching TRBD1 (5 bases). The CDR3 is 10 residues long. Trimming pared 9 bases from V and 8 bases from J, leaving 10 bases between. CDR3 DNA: TGTGCCAGTACAGGACTAGGCTACACCTTC. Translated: CASTGLGYTF.

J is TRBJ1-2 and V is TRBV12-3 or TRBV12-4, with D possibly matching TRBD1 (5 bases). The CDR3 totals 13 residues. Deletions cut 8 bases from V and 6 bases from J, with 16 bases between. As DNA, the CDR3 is TGTGCCAGCCGTCGGGACGCAGGTGATGGCTACACCTTC. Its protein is CASRRDAGDGYTF.

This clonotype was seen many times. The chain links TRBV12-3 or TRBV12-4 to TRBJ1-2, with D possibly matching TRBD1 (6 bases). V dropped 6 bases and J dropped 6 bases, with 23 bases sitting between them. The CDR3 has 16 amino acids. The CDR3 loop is CASSAPNREDVDGYTF. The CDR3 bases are TGTGCCAGCAGCGCGCCCAACAGGGAAGACGTAGATGGCTACACCTTC.

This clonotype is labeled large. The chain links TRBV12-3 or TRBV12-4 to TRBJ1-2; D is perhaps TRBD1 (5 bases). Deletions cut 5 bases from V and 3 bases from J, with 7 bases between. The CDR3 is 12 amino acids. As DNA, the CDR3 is TGTGCCAGCAGTGGAGGGGACTATGGCTACACCTTC. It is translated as CASSGGDYGYTF.

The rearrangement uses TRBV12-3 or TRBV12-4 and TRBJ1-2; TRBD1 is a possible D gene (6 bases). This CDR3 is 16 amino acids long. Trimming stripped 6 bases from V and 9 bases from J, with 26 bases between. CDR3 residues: CASSLTGPLSYPRYTF. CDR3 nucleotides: TGTGCCAGCAGCCTGACAGGTCCTCTTTCCTATCCTCGCTACACCTTC.

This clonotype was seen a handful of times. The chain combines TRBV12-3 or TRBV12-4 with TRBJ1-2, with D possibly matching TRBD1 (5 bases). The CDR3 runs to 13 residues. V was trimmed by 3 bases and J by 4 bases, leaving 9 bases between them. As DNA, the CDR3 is TGTGCCAGCAGTTTGGGACGGATCTATGGCTACACCTTC. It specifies CASSLGRIYGYTF.

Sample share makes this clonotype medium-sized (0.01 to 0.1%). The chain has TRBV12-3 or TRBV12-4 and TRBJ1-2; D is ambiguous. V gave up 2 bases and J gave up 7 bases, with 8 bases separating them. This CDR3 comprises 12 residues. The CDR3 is CASSLRESGYTF. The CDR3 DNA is TGTGCCAGCAGTTTACGGGAGTCTGGCTACACCTTC.

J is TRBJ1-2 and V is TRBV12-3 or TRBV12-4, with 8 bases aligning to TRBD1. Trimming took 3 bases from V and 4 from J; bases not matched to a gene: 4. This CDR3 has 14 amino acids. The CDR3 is CASSLDRVAYGYTF. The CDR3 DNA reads TGTGCCAGCAGTTTGGACAGGGTCGCCTATGGCTACACCTTC.

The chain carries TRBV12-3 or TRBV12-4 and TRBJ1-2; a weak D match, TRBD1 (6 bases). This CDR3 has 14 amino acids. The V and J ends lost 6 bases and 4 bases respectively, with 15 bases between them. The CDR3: CASSLTGGVYGYTF. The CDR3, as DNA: TGTGCCAGCAGCCTGACAGGTGGGGTCTATGGCTACACCTTC.

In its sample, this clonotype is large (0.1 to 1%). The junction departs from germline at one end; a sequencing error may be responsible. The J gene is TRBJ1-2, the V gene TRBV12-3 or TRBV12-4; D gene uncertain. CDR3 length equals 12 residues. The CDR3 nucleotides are TGTGCCAGCAGCTTAGCCCCTCCACGCTACACCTTC. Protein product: CASSLAPPRYTF.

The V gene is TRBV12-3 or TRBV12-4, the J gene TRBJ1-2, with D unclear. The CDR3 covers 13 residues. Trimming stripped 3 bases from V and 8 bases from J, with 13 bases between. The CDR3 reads CASSLYQVGGYTF. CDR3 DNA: TGTGCCAGCAGTTTGTACCAGGTGGGAGGCTACACCTTC.

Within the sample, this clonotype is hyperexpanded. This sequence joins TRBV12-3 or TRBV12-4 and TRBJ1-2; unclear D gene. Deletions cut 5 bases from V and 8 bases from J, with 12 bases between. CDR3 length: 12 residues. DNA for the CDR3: TGTGCCAGCAGTGAAGGGAGGAGAGGCTACACCTTC. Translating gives CASSEGRRGYTF.

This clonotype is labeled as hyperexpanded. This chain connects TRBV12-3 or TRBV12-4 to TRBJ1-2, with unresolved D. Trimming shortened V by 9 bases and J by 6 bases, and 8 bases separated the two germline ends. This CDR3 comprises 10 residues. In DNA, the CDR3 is TGTGCCAGTACTACAGATGGCTACACCTTC. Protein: CASTTDGYTF.

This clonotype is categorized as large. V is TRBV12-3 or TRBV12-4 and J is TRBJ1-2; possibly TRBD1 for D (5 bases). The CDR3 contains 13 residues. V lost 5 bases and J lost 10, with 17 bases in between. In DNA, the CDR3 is TGTGCCAGCAGTAGGGACGTGACTGGGGACTACACCTTC. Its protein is CASSRDVTGDYTF.

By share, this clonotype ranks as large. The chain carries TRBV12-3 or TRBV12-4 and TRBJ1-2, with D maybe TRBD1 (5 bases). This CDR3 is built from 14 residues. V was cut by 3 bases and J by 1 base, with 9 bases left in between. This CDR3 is CASSLRGSNYGYTF. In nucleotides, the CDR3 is TGTGCCAGCAGTTTGAGGGGCAGTAACTATGGCTACACCTTC.

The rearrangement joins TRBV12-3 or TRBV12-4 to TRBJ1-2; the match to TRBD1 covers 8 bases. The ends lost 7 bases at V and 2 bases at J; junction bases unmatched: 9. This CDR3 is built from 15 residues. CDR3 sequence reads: CASTLMGQANYGYTF. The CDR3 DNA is TGTGCCAGCACCCTAATGGGACAGGCCAACTATGGCTACACCTTC.

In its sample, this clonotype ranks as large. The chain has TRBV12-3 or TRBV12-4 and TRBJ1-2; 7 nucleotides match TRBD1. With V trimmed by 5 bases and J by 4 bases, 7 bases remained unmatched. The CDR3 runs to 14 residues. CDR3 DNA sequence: TGTGCCAGCAGTGATCTACAGGGGAGCTATGGCTACACCTTC. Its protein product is CASSDLQGSYGYTF.

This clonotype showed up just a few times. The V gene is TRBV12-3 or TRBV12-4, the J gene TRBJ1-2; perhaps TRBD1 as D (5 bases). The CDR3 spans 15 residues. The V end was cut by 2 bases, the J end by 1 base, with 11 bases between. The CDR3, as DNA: TGTGCCAGCAGTTTATCGAGAGGGGATAACTATGGCTACACCTTC. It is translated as CASSLSRGDNYGYTF.

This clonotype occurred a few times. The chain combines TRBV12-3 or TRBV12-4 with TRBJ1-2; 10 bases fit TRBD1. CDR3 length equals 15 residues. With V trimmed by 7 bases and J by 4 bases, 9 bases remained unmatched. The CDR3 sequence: CASTLMGQGTYGYTF. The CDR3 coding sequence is TGTGCCAGCACCCTAATGGGACAGGGGACCTATGGCTACACCTTC.

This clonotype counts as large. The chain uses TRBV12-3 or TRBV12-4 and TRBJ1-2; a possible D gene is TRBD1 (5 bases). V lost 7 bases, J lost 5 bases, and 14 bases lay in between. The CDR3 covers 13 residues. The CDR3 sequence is CASTAGKLYGYTF. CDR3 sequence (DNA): TGTGCCAGCACGGCAGGGAAACTTTATGGCTACACCTTC.

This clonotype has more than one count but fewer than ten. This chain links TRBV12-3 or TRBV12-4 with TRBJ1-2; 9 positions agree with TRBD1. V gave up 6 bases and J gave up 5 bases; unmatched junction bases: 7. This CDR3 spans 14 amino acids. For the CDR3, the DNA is TGTGCCAGCAGGGCGGGACAGGGAATTTATGGCTACACCTTC. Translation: CASRAGQGIYGYTF.

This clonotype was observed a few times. CDR3 in DNA: TGTGCCAGCAGTCCGGGACAGGGGTCGGGCTATGGCTACACCTTC. Amino acids: CASSPGQGSGYGYTF. The rearrangement uses TRBV12-3 or TRBV12-4 and TRBJ1-2, with 10 bases lining up with TRBD1. The junction had 7 bases not matched to a gene; V was cut back by 5 bases and J by 4 bases. CDR3 size: 15 residues.

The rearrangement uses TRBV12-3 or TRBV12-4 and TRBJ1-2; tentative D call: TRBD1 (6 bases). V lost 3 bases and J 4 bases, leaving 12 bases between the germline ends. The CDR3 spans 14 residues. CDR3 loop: CASSLYQGTYGYTF. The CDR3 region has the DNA TGTGCCAGCAGTTTGTACCAGGGGACCTATGGCTACACCTTC.

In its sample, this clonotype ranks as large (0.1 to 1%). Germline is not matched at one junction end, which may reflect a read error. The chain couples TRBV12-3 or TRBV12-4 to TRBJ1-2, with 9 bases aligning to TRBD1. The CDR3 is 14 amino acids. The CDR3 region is CASSLGQGSTGHTF. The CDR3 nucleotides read TGTGCCAGCAGTCTGGGACAGGGCTCCACTGGCCACACCTTC.

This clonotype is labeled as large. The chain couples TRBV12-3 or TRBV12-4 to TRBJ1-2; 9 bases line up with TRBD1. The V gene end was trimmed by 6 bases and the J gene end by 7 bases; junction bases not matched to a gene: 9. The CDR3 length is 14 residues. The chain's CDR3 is CASRAGQGMGGYTF. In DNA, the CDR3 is TGTGCCAGCAGGGCGGGACAGGGAATGGGTGGCTACACCTTC.

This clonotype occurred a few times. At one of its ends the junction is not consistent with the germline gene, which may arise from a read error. For the CDR3, the DNA is TGTGCCAGCAGTGGACAGGGACAGGGCTCCACTGGCCACACCTTC. Encoded protein: CASSGQGQGSTGHTF. The rearrangement uses TRBV12-3 or TRBV12-4 and TRBJ1-2; 9 bases are shared with TRBD1. The CDR3 has 15 amino acids.

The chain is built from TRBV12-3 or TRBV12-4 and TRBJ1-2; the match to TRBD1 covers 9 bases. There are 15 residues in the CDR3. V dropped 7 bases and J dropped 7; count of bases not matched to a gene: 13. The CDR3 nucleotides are TGTGCCAGCACCCTAATGGGACAGGGAATGGGTGGCTACACCTTC. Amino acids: CASTLMGQGMGGYTF.